The next 22 T cell receptor beta chains were all read from a single sample in a study of shared clonotypes between healthy human individuals. Terminally differentiated effector memory CD45RA+ cells were left out of the naive CD8 fraction, which was CD45RO-negative and positively selected for CCR7. Assay used: immunoSEQ multiplex PCR; TCRdb lists only in-frame clones, some missing. The table has roughly 2,000,000 clones, 80% to 95% seen once. Sequenced: naive CD8+ T cells from PBMCs. The source is a man aged 18 to 30 in good health. Some clones in this sample may be carry-over from other donors' samples.

Regarding this clone: The identical CDR3 is also encoded by other nucleotide sequences in the sample. The rearrangement joins TRBV9 to TRBJ1-1; TRBD1 agrees at 12 bases. The CDR3 is 16 amino acids. Germline trimming cut 0 bases from V and 1 base from J; bases unmatched to any gene: 1. CDR1 and CDR2 (germline): SGDLS, YYNGEE. As DNA, the CDR3 is TGTGCCAGCAGCGTAGGGGGACAGGGGGCGAACACTGAAGCTTTCTTT. Translating gives CASSVGGQGANTEAFF.

CDR3 nucleotide sequence: TGCGCCAGCAGCCCTGGACAGATCTATGGCTACACCTTC. Protein sequence: CASSPGQIYGYTF. V and J are TRBV4-1 and TRBJ1-2, with D perhaps TRBD1 (6 bases). The germline V gene has CDR1 MGHRA and CDR2 YSYEKL. The CDR3 extends over 13 amino acids. V was shortened by 4 bases and J by 4 bases, with 10 bases between the two germline ends.

This chain uses TRBV4-1 with TRBJ1-1; D unclear. Trimming left V 4 bases short and J 1 base short, with 16 bases between. CDR3 length: 16 residues. Germline V gene lookup returns CDR1 MGHRA and CDR2 YSYEKL. CDR3 coding DNA: TGCGCCAGCAGCCGAAGGACCGCCCAGGAGAACACTGAAGCTTTCTTT. Translation gives CASSRRTAQENTEAFF.

The rearrangement joins TRBV28 to TRBJ2-7, with unresolved D. The CDR3 length is 13 residues. Per germline, CDR1 MDHEN and CDR2 SYDVKM. V dropped 5 bases and J dropped 3 bases, with 11 bases sitting between them. The CDR3 reads CASSLRLDYEQYF. In DNA, the CDR3 is TGTGCCAGCAGTCTCCGATTGGACTACGAGCAGTACTTC. The entire variable domain, with the rest obtained from reference TRBV28 and TRBJ2-7, is as follows: DVKVTQSSRYLVKRTGEKVFLECVQDMDHENMFWYRQDPGLGLRLIYFSYDVKMKEKGDIPEGYSVSREKKERFSLILESASTNQTSMYLCASSLRLDYEQYFGPGTRLTVT.

This sequence joins TRBV7-2 and TRBJ2-7, with D maybe TRBD2 (6 bases). The CDR3 has 13 amino acids. Trimming stripped 8 bases from V and 0 bases from J, with 11 bases between. Germline-derived CDR1 and CDR2 are SGHTA and FQGNSA. The CDR3 is CASAGTNSYEQYF. CDR3 DNA: TGTGCCAGCGCGGGAACTAACTCCTACGAGCAGTACTTC.

The V gene is TRBV7-2, the J gene TRBJ1-2; 8 positions agree with TRBD1. CDR1 is SGHTA, CDR2 FQGNSA, per germline. The CDR3 is made up of 14 amino acids. V was clipped by 4 bases and J by 6 bases; unmatched bases: 7. The CDR3 sequence: CASSSPGQEHGYTF. The CDR3 DNA is TGTGCCAGCAGCTCCCCGGGACAGGAGCATGGCTACACCTTC.

The rearrangement joins TRBV4-2 to TRBJ2-7, with 9 bases lining up with TRBD2. V shed 3 bases and J 5 bases; nucleotides not matched to a gene: 5. The length of the CDR3 is 14 residues. The germline gives CDR1 LGHNA, CDR2 YNFKEQ. The CDR3 spells CASSQGREGDEQYF. CDR3 nucleotide sequence: TGTGCCAGCAGCCAGGGGCGGGAGGGCGACGAGCAGTACTTC.

A word on this clone: The same CDR3 also results from other DNA sequences found in this sample. V usage is TRBV29-1 and J usage is TRBJ2-7; 7 bases fit TRBD2. V lost 3 bases and J lost 0; bases outside the gene matches: 2. There are 13 residues in the CDR3. Germline V gene sequence: CDR1 SQVTM, CDR2 ANQGSEA. This CDR3 is CSVDREGSYEQYF. The CDR3 DNA follows: TGCAGCGTTGACAGGGAGGGCTCCTACGAGCAGTACTTC.

The CDR3 is CASSVSRTKHRNEQFF. The CDR3 region has the DNA TGTGCCAGCAGTGTTTCGAGGACAAAGCATAGGAATGAGCAGTTCTTC. The chain uses TRBV2 and TRBJ2-1; D may be TRBD1 (5 bases). The CDR3 has 16 residues. Germline-derived CDR1 and CDR2 are SNHLY and FYNNEI. Between the trimmed V and J ends, which lost 4 bases and 7 bases, there was a span of 20 bases.

J is TRBJ2-7 and V is TRBV6-5, with 7 bases that match TRBD1. The junction had 4 bases not matched to a gene; V was cut back by 5 bases and J by 3 bases. Germline-derived CDR1 and CDR2 are MNHEY and SVGAGI. This CDR3 spans 13 amino acids. This chain's CDR3 is CASSMTGSYEQYF. Written as DNA, the CDR3 is TGTGCCAGCAGTATGACAGGGAGCTACGAGCAGTACTTC.

The chain is built from TRBV6-5 and TRBJ2-7; D gene ambiguous. CDR3 length equals 14 residues. CDR1 and CDR2 from the germline V gene are MNHEY and SVGAGI. Trimming removed 0 bases from V and 6 bases from J, with 12 bases in between. CDR3 loop: CASSYSPVGSEQYF. The CDR3 nucleotides are TGTGCCAGCAGTTACTCCCCGGTGGGGTCCGAGCAGTACTTC.

The chain couples TRBV11-2 to TRBJ2-7, with D tentatively TRBD1 (7 bases). The CDR3 has 15 residues. V lost 4 bases and J lost 3, with 16 bases in between. Germline V gene sequence: CDR1 SGHAT, CDR2 FQNNGV. The CDR3 spells CASSSTAGQLYEQYF. DNA of the CDR3: TGTGCCAGCAGCTCGACCGCGGGACAGCTCTACGAGCAGTACTTC.

The genes are TRBV7-3 and TRBJ2-7; 7 bases match TRBD2. The germline V gene encodes CDR1 SGHTA and CDR2 FQGTGA. This CDR3 region has 15 residues. V was clipped by 2 bases and J by 5 bases; unmatched bases: 9. Here the CDR3 reads CASSLLGLADHEQYF. The DNA of the CDR3 is TGTGCCAGCAGCTTATTGGGTCTAGCGGACCACGAGCAGTACTTC.

V gene TRBV27 combines with J gene TRBJ2-7; TRBD2 matches 11 bases. Germline lookup yields CDR1 MNHEY and CDR2 SMNVEV (reference sequence). The ends lost 5 bases at V and 4 bases at J; junction bases unmatched: 7. The CDR3 is made up of 15 amino acids. The CDR3 sequence: CASSTLAGVLYEQYF. DNA for the CDR3: TGTGCCAGCAGTACACTAGCGGGAGTACTTTACGAGCAGTACTTC.

J is TRBJ2-7 and V is TRBV25-1; the D is unclear. The CDR3 runs to 13 residues. V was shortened by 10 bases and J by 2 bases, with 15 bases between the two germline ends. Germline CDR1 is MGHDK and CDR2 is SYGVNS. CDR3 residues: CATRRGPAYEQYF. The CDR3 region has the DNA TGTGCCACAAGGAGAGGTCCAGCCTACGAGCAGTACTTC.

This clone occurred a few times. In DNA form, the CDR3 reads TGTGCCAGTAACGGAGCGAGCACAGATACGCAGTATTTT. Protein sequence: CASNGASTDTQYF. The chain carries TRBV19 and TRBJ2-3; no definite D call. This CDR3 has 13 amino acids. The V end was cut by 7 bases, the J end by 0 bases, with 8 bases between. Germline values: CDR1 LNHDA, CDR2 SQIVND (reference sequence).

Only one count was recorded for this clone. This sequence joins TRBV7-8 and TRBJ2-1, with a weak D call TRBD2 (6 bases). Germline-derived CDR1 and CDR2 are SGHVS and FQNEAQ. V was shortened by 4 bases and J by 4 bases, with 8 bases between the two germline ends. The CDR3 totals 13 residues. For the CDR3, the DNA is TGTGCCAGCAGCTGGGACTGGTACAATGAGCAGTTCTTC. Amino acid sequence: CASSWDWYNEQFF.

The chain links TRBV7-6 to TRBJ1-3, with unresolved D. The V gene's germline CDR1 is SGHVS and CDR2 FNYEAQ. V was clipped by 8 bases and J by 1 base, with 15 bases between them. The CDR3 length is 15 residues. The CDR3 protein is CASGPWMESGNTIYF. CDR3 coding DNA: TGTGCCAGCGGACCCTGGATGGAGTCTGGAAACACCATATATTTT.

The chain recombines TRBV5-4 with TRBJ2-1; TRBD2 aligns across 13 bases. Per the germline V gene, CDR1 is SGHNT and CDR2 is YYREEE (reference sequence). J lost 4 bases, V lost 0 bases, and 7 bases had no gene match. The CDR3 extends over 18 amino acids. The CDR3 region has the DNA TGTGCCAGCAGCTTGGGACAGGGACTAGCGGGACGTTACAATGAGCAGTTCTTC. Protein sequence: CASSLGQGLAGRYNEQFF. Supplemented by reference TRBV5-4 and TRBJ2-1, the full variable domain reads ETGVTQSPTHLIKTRGQQVTLRCSSQSGHNTVSWYQQALGQGPQFIFQYYREEENGRGNFPPRFSGLQFPNYSSELNVNALELDDSALYLCASSLGQGLAGRYNEQFFGPGTRLTVL.

The V call is TRBV27, the J call TRBJ2-5; 7 bases line up with TRBD1. The closer fit of TRBJ2-7 to the DNA end suggests the J call may be wrong. CDR3 size: 17 residues. Germline assignment: CDR1 MNHEY and CDR2 SMNVEV (reference sequence). In DNA, the CDR3 is TGTGCCAGCAGCCCAAGTCAAGGACAGGCTCCCTCCTACGAGCAGTACTTC. This gives the protein CASSPSQGQAPSYEQYF.

This clone was detected only a few times. The chain uses TRBV10-3 and TRBJ1-2; D may be TRBD1 (5 bases). The V end lost 11 bases, the J end lost 5 bases, and 15 bases lay between the germline ends. In germline, CDR1 is ENHRY, CDR2 SYGVKD. The CDR3 contains 12 residues. The CDR3 protein is CAATGESYGYTF. The CDR3 region has the DNA TGTGCCGCCACGGGGGAATCGTATGGCTACACCTTC.

The chain recombines TRBV29-1 with TRBJ2-7; TRBD1 matches 8 bases. V lost 4 bases, J lost 2 bases, and 4 bases stayed unmatched. Germline CDR1 and CDR2: SQVTM and ANQGSEA. The CDR3 covers 13 residues. The CDR3 coding sequence is TGCAGCGTTGTGATGACAGGGGCCTACGAGCAGTACTTC. This gives the protein CSVVMTGAYEQYF.